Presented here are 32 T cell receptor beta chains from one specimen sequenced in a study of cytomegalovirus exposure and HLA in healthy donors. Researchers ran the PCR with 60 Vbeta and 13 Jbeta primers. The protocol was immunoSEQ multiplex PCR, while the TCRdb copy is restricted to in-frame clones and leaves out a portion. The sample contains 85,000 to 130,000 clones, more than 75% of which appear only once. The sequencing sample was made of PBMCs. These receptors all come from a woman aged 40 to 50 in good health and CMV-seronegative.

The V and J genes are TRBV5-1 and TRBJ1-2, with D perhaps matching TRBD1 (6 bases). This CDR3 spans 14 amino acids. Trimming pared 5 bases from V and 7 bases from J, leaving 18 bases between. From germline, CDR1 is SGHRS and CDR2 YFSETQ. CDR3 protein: CASSLDRIGGGYTF. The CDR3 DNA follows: TGCGCCAGCAGTCTTGACAGGATTGGGGGTGGCTACACCTTC.

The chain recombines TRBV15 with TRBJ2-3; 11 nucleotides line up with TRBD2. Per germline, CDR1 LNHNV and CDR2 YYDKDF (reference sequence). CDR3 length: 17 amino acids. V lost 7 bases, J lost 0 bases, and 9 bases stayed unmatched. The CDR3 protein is CATKGLAGGTSTDTQYF. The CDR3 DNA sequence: TGTGCCACCAAAGGCCTAGCGGGAGGAACGAGCACAGATACGCAGTATTTT.

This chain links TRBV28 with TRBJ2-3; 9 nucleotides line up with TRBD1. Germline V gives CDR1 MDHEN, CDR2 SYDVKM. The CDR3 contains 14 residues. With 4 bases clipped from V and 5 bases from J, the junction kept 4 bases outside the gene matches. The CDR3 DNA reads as TGTGCCAGCAGTTCCCGGGACAGGGAAGATACGCAGTATTTT. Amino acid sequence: CASSSRDREDTQYF.

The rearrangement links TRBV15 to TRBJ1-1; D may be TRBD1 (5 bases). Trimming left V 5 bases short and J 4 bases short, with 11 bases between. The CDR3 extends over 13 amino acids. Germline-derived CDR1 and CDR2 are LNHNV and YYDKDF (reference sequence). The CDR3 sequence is CATSGREATEAFF. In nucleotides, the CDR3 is TGTGCCACCAGCGGCAGGGAGGCCACTGAAGCTTTCTTT.

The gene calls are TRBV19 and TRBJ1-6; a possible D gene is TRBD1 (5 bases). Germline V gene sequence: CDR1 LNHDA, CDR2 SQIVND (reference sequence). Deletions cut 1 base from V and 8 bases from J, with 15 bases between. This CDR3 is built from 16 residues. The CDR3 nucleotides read TGTGCCAGTAGTATAGGGGGCTTTCCGACCGATTCACCCCTCCACTTT. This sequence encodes CASSIGGFPTDSPLHF.

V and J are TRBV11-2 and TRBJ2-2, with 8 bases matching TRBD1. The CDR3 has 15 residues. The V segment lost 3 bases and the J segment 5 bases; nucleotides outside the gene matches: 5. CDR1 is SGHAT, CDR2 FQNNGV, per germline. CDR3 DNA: TGTGCCAGCAGCTTCGGACAGGGAGATACCGGGGAGCTGTTTTTT. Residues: CASSFGQGDTGELFF.

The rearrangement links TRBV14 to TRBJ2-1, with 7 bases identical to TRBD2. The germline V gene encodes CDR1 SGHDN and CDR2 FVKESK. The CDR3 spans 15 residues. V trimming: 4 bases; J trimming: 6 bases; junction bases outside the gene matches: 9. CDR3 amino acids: CASSLTGGRGNEQFF. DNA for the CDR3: TGTGCCAGCAGCCTGACCGGGGGGAGGGGCAATGAGCAGTTCTTC.

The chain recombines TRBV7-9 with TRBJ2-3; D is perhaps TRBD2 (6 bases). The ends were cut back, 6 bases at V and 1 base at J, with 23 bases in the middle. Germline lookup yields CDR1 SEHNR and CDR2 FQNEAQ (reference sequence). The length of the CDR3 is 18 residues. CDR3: CASRIGTPNDQGTDTQYF. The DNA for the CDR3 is TGTGCCAGCAGGATCGGGACTCCCAACGACCAAGGCACAGATACGCAGTATTTT.

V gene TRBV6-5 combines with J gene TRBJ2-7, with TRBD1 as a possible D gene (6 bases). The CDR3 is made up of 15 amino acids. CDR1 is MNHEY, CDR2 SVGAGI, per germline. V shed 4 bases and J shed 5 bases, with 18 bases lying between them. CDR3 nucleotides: TGTGCCAGCAGTTCCCCAGGGACAACCCACCACGAGCAGTACTTC. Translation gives CASSSPGTTHHEQYF.

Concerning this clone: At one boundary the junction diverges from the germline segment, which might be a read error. CDR3: CTSSVGGTDYEQYF. CDR3 sequence (DNA): TGTACCAGCAGCGTAGGCGGGACCGACTACGAGCAGTACTTC. The chain couples TRBV9 to TRBJ2-7, with a possible D match to TRBD2 (6 bases). Germline V gene sequence: CDR1 SGDLS, CDR2 YYNGEE. The CDR3 is made up of 14 amino acids. The full variable domain, rest sourced from reference TRBV9 and TRBJ2-7, is DSGVTQTPKHLITATGQRVTLRCSPRSGDLSVYWYQQSLDQGLQFLIQYYNGEERAKGNILERFSAQQFPDLHSELNLSSLELGDSALYFCTSSVGGTDYEQYFGPGTRLTVT.

The CDR3: CASSEYFGHYGYTF. In DNA, the CDR3 is TGTGCCAGCAGTGAGTACTTTGGGCACTATGGCTACACCTTC. The V and J genes are TRBV27 and TRBJ1-2; D is unresolved. The germline V and J ends were trimmed by 5 bases and 3 bases, with 13 bases remaining between them. Germline CDR1 is MNHEY and CDR2 is SMNVEV (reference sequence). CDR3 length: 14 residues.

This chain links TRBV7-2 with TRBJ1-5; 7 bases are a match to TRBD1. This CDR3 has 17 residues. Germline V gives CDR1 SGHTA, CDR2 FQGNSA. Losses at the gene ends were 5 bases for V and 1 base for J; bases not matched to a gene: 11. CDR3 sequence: CASSPATGPWSNQPQHF. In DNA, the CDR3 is TGTGCCAGCAGCCCAGCGACAGGGCCGTGGAGCAATCAGCCCCAGCATTTT.

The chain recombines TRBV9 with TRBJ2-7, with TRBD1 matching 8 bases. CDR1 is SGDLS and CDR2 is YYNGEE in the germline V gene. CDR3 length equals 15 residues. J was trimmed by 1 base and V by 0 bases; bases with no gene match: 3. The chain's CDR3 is CASSVEGQGSYEQYF. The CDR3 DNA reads TGTGCCAGCAGCGTAGAAGGACAGGGTTCCTACGAGCAGTACTTC.

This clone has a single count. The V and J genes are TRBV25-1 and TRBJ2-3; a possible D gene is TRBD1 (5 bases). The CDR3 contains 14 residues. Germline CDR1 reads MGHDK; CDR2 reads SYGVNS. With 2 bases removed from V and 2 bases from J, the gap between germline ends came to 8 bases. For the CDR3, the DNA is TGTGCCAGCAGTGAAAAGGGGAACACAGATACGCAGTATTTT. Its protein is CASSEKGNTDTQYF. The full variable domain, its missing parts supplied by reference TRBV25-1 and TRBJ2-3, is EADIYQTPRYLVIGTGKKITLECSQTMGHDKMYWYQQDPGMELHLIHYSYGVNSTEKGDLSSESTVSRIRTEHFPLTLESARPSHTSQYLCASSEKGNTDTQYFGPGTRLTVL.

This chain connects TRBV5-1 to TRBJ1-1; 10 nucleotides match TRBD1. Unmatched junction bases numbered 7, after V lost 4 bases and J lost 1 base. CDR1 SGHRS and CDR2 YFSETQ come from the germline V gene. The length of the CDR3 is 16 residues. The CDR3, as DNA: TGCGCCAGCAGCCCGGGACAGGGGACCCCGAACACTGAAGCTTTCTTT. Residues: CASSPGQGTPNTEAFF. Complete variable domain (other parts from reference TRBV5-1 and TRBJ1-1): KAGVTQTPRYLIKTRGQQVTLSCSPISGHRSVSWYQQTPGQGLQFLFEYFSETQRNKGNFPGRFSGRQFSNSRSEMNVSTLELGDSALYLCASSPGQGTPNTEAFFGQGTRLTVV.

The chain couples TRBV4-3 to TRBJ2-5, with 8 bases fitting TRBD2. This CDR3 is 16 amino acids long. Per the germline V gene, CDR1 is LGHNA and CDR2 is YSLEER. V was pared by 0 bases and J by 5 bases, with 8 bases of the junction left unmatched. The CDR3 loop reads CASSQDYSGSGETQYF. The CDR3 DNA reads TGCGCCAGCAGCCAAGATTACAGCGGGAGCGGGGAGACCCAGTACTTC.

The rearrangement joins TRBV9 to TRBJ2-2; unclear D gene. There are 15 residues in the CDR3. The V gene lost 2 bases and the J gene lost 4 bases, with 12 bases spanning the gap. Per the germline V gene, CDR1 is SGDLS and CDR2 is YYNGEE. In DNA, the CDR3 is TGTGCCAGCAGCGTCCTCACTGGTGCCACCGGGGAGCTGTTTTTT. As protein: CASSVLTGATGELFF.

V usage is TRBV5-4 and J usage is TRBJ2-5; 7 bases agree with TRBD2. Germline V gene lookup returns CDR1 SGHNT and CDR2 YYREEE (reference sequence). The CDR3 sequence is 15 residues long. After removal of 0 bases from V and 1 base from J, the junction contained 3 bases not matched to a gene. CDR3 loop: CASSLGGLSQETQYF. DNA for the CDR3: TGTGCCAGCAGCTTGGGGGGACTAAGCCAAGAGACCCAGTACTTC.

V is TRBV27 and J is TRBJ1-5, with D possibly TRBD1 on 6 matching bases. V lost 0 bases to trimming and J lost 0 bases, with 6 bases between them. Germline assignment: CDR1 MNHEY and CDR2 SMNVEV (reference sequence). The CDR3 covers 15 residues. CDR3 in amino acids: CASSLSQGSNQPQHF. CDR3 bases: TGTGCCAGCAGTTTATCACAGGGTAGCAATCAGCCCCAGCATTTT.

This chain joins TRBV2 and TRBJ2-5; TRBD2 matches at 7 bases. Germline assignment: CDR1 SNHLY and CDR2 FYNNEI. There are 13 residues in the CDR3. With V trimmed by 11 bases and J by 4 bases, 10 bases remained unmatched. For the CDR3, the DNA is TGTGCCGGGAATAGACTAGCATTAGAGACCCAGTACTTC. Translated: CAGNRLALETQYF.

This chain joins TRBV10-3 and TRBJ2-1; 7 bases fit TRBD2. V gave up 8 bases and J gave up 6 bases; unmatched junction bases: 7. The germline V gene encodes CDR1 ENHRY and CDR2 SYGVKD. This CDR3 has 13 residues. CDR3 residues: CAIAPAGLNEQFF. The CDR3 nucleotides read TGTGCCATCGCTCCAGCGGGGCTCAATGAGCAGTTCTTC.

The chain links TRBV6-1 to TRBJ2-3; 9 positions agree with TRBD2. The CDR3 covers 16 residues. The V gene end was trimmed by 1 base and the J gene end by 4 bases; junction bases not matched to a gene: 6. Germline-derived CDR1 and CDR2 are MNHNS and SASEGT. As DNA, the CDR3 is TGTGCCAGCAGTGAAGTGAGCGGGAGGAGTGCAGATACGCAGTATTTT. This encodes CASSEVSGRSADTQYF.

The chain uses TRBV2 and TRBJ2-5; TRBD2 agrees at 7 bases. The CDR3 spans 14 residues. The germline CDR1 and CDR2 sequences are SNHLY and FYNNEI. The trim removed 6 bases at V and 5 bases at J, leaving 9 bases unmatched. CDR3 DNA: TGTGCCAGCAGCGCCCGGACTAGATTGGAGACCCAGTACTTC. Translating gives CASSARTRLETQYF.

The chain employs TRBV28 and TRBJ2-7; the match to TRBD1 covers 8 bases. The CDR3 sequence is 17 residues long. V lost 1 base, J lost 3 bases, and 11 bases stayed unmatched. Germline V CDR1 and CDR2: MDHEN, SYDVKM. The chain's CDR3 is CASSLSGRRTGYYEQYF. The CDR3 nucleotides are TGTGCCAGCAGTTTATCGGGGAGGAGGACAGGGTACTACGAGCAGTACTTC.

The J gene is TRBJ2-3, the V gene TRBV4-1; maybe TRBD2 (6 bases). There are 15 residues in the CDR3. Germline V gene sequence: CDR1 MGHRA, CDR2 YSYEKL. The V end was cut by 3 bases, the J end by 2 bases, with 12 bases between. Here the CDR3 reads CASSQPGLSTDTQYF. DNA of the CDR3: TGCGCCAGCAGCCAGCCCGGACTATCCACAGATACGCAGTATTTT.

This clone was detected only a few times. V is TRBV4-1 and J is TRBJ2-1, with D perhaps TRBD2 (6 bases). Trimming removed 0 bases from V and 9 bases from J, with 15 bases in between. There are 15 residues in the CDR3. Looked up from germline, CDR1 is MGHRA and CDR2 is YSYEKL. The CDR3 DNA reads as TGCGCCAGCAGCCAAGATCTTACTAGCTCCCCTGAGCAGTTCTTC. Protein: CASSQDLTSSPEQFF.

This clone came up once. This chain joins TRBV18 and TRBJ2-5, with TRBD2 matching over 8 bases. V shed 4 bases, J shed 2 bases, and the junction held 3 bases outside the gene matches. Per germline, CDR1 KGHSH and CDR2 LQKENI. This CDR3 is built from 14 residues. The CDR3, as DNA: TGTGCCAGCTCACAATTAGCGGGACAAGAGACCCAGTACTTC. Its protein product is CASSQLAGQETQYF.

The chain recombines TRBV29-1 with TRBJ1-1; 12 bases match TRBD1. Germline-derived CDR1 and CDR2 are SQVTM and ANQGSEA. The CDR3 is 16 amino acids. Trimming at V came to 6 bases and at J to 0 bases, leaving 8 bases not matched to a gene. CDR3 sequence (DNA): TGCAGCGTCACCGGGACAGGGGGCGCCATGAACACTGAAGCTTTCTTT. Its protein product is CSVTGTGGAMNTEAFF.

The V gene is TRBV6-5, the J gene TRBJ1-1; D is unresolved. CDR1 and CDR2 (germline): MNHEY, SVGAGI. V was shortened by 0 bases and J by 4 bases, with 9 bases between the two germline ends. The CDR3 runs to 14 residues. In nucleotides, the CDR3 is TGTGCCAGCAGTTACTCACCGGGGAGCACTGAAGCTTTCTTT. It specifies CASSYSPGSTEAFF.

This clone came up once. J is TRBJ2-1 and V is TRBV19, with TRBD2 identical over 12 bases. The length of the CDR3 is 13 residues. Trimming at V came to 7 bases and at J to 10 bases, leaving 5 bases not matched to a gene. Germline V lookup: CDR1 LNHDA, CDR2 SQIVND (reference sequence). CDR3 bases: TGTGCCAGTACCCCACTAGCGGGGGGCGAGCAGTTCTTC. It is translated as CASTPLAGGEQFF.

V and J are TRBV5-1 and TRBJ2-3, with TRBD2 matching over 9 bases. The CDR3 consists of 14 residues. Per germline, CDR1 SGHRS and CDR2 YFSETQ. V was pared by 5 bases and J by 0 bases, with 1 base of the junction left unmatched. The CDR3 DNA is TGCGCCAGCAGGACTAGCGGTAGCACAGATACGCAGTATTTT. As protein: CASRTSGSTDTQYF.

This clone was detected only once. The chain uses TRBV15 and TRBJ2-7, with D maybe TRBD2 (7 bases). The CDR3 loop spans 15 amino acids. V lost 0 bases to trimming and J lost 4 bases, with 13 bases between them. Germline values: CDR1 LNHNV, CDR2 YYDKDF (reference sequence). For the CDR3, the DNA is TGTGCCACCAGCAGAGATCCGGGGGGCCCATACGAGCAGTACTTC. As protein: CATSRDPGGPYEQYF.